This T cell receptor beta chain emerged from a study of CD8 T cells in Susac syndrome. Losses at the gene ends were 4 bases for V and 7 bases for J; bases not matched to a gene: 1. Germline-derived CDR1 and CDR2 are DFQATT and SNEGSKA (reference sequence). The CDR3 totals 11 residues. Reverse transcription of about 0.5 to 1 ug RNA was carried out with random hexamers. Each CDR3 protein gets one entry after TCRdb re-called the immunoSEQ multiplex PCR reads with MiXCR. The profile shows 100,000 to 150,000 distinct CDR3 sequences, 90% to 95% of them singletons. The sequence was obtained from a human donor with multiple sclerosis. The sequencing sample was made of CD4+ T cells from PBMCs. The rearrangement joins TRBV20-1 to TRBJ2-7; 10 bases are shared with TRBD2. The CDR3: CSATAGGEQYF. In DNA, the CDR3 is TGCAGTGCTACAGCGGGGGGGGAGCAGTACTTC.